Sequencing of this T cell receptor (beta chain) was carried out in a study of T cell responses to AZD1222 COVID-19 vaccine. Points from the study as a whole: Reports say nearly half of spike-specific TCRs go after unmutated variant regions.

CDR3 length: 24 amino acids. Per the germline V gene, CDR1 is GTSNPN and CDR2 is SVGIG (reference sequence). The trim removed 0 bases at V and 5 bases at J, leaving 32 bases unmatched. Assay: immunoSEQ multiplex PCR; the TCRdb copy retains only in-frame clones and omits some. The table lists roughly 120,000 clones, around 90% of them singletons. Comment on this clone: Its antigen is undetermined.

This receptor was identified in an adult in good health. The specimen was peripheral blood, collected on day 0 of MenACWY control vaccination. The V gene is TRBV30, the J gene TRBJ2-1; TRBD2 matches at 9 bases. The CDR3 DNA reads TGTGCCTGGAGTGTCCTCCCGCGCGGGGGGGGAAGCGGAACCTTTGGGAGGTCCGACAATGAGCAGTTCTTC. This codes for CAWSVLPRGGGSGTFGRSDNEQFF.